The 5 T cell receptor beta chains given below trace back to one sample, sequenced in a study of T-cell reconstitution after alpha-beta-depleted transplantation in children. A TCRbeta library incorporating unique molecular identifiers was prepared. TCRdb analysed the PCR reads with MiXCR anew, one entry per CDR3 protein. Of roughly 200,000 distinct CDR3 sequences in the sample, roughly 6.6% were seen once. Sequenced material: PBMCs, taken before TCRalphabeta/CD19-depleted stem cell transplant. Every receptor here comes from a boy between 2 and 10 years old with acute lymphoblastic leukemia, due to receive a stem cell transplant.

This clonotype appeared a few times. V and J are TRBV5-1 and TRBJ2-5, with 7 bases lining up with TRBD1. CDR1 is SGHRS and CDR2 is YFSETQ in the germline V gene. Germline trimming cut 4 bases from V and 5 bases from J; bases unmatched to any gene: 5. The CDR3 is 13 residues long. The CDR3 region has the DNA TGCGCCAGCAGCCTGGGACAGCGGGAGACCCAGTACTTC. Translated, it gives CASSLGQRETQYF.

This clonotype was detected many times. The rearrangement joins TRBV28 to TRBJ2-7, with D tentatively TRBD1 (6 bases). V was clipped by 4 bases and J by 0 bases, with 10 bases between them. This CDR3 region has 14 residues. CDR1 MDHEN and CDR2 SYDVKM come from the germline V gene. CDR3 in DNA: TGTGCCAGCAGTTGGGGGCCTGGCTCCTACGAGCAGTACTTC. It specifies CASSWGPGSYEQYF.

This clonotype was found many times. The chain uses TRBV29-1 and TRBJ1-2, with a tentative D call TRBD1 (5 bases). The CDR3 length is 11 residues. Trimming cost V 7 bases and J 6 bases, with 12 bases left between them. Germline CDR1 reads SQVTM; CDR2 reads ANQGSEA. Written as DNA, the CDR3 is TGCAGCGCCGAAGGGGCGGATGGCTACACCTTC. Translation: CSAEGADGYTF.

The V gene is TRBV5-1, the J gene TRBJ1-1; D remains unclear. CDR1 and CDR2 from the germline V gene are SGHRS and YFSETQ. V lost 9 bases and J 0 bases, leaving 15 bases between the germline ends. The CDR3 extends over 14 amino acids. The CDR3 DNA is TGCGCCACCCGACTTGCACTGGTGAACACTGAAGCTTTCTTT. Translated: CATRLALVNTEAFF.

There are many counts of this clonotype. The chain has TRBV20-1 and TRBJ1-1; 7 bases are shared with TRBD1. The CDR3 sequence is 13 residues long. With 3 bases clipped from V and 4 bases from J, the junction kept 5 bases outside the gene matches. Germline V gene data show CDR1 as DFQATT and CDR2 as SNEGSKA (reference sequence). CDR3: CSARDRFGTEAFF. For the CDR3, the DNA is TGCAGTGCTAGGGACAGGTTTGGCACTGAAGCTTTCTTT.